Below are 10 T cell receptor beta chains sequenced from a single sample in a study of Ad26.COV2.S vaccination and SARS-CoV-2 variants. Stated treatment: 15 to 20 received Ad26.COV2.S at low or high dose, single or two shots; 5 received placebo; per-sample allocation not given. Sampling occurred on day 63 after the first vaccine or placebo injection. Sequencing was performed with immunoSEQ multiplex PCR; in TCRdb, only in-frame clones are kept and a portion is missing. The profile shows about 440,000 clones, roughly 87% of them singletons. The sequencing here drew on peripheral blood, taken in a trial of Ad26.COV2.S vaccine versus placebo. The origin of the receptors is a person aged 18-60 years who received the Ad26.COV2.S COVID-19 vaccine or a placebo.

The chain couples TRBV6-5 to TRBJ1-2; D is undetermined. CDR1 is MNHEY, CDR2 SVGAGI, per germline. V was shortened by 2 bases and J by 0 bases, with 7 bases between the two germline ends. The length of the CDR3 is 14 residues. The DNA of the CDR3 is TGTGCCAGCAGTTACGTCAGCCCTAACTATGGCTACACCTTC. The encoded protein is CASSYVSPNYGYTF.

This clone was picked up a small number of times. The CDR3, as DNA: TGTGCCACCAGTGATACCAGACAGGGAGTTAGCACCGGGGAGCTGTTTTTT. This gives the protein CATSDTRQGVSTGELFF. J is TRBJ2-2 and V is TRBV24-1; TRBD1 matches 7 bases. The CDR3 totals 17 residues. Germline lookup yields CDR1 KGHDR and CDR2 SFDVKD. Trimming took 3 bases from V and 4 from J; bases not matched to a gene: 10.

The rearrangement joins TRBV4-3 to TRBJ2-7; 8 bases match TRBD2. This CDR3 has 15 amino acids. The germline gives CDR1 LGHNA, CDR2 YSLEER. With 1 base clipped from V and 4 bases from J, the junction kept 6 bases outside the gene matches. The CDR3 loop is CASSQVTSGDYEQYF. The CDR3 DNA reads as TGCGCCAGCAGCCAAGTTACTAGCGGAGATTACGAGCAGTACTTC.

This rearrangement joins TRBV4-2 to TRBJ2-7; 11 nucleotides align to TRBD2. V was clipped by 0 bases and J by 4 bases; unmatched bases: 8. Germline V gene data show CDR1 as LGHNA and CDR2 as YNFKEQ. The CDR3 is made up of 17 amino acids. CDR3 in DNA: TGTGCCAGCAGCCAAGATAGGAGGACTAGCGGGTTTTACGAGCAGTACTTC. It specifies CASSQDRRTSGFYEQYF.

The gene calls are TRBV19 and TRBJ2-1; D not resolved. The germline V and J ends were trimmed by 5 bases and 0 bases, with 14 bases remaining between them. This CDR3 has 16 residues. Germline V CDR1 and CDR2: LNHDA, SQIVND (reference sequence). As DNA, the CDR3 is TGTGCCAGTAGTCCTTCGGCGTTGAGCTCCTACAATGAGCAGTTCTTC. Amino acid sequence: CASSPSALSSYNEQFF.

This chain joins TRBV27 and TRBJ2-7; 7 nucleotides line up with TRBD2. The CDR3 sequence is 16 residues long. Germline CDR1 MNHEY, CDR2 SMNVEV (reference sequence). V trimming: 7 bases; J trimming: 5 bases; junction bases outside the gene matches: 17. The DNA for the CDR3 is TGTGCCAGCACCGTTTGGGGGGGGACTCGAGGACACGAGCAGTACTTC. Protein product: CASTVWGGTRGHEQYF.

The V gene is TRBV2, the J gene TRBJ2-7; D is ambiguous. Germline CDR1 and CDR2: SNHLY and FYNNEI. CDR3 length equals 15 residues. The germline V and J ends were trimmed by 7 bases and 3 bases, with 19 bases remaining between them. CDR3 residues: CASKVSGLTYYEQYF. The CDR3 nucleotides read TGTGCCAGCAAAGTGAGTGGGCTGACCTACTACGAGCAGTACTTC.

The CDR3 sequence is CASSAAGGPYEQYF. The CDR3, as DNA: TGTGCCAGCAGTGCAGCGGGAGGGCCCTACGAGCAGTACTTC. J is TRBJ2-7 and V is TRBV6-1; 10 positions agree with TRBD2. This CDR3 contains 14 residues. Germline V gene sequence: CDR1 MNHNS, CDR2 SASEGT. J gave up 2 bases and V 4 bases, and 2 bases lay outside the gene matches.

The chain has TRBV11-2 and TRBJ2-2; 13 nucleotides line up with TRBD2. The CDR3 is 17 residues long. The J segment lost 3 bases and the V segment lost 3 bases, leaving 4 bases of the junction unmatched. Germline V gives CDR1 SGHAT, CDR2 FQNNGV. This CDR3 is CASSFPTSGRDTGELFF. DNA of the CDR3: TGTGCCAGCAGCTTCCCAACTAGCGGGAGGGACACCGGGGAGCTGTTTTTT. The variable domain in full, with the rest retrieved from reference TRBV11-2 and TRBJ2-2, is EAGVAQSPRYKIIEKRQSVAFWCNPISGHATLYWYQQILGQGPKLLIQFQNNGVVDDSQLPKDRFSAERLKGVDSTLKIQPAKLEDSAVYLCASSFPTSGRDTGELFFGEGSRLTVL.

The chain links TRBV5-3 to TRBJ2-1; the D is unclear. TRBV5-3 carries the ORF label, with uncertain function. The CDR3 totals 15 residues. Trimming took 2 bases from V and 0 from J, leaving 9 bases between them. CDR3: CARSFKSLSYNEQFF. The CDR3 coding sequence is TGTGCCAGAAGCTTTAAATCTCTCTCCTACAATGAGCAGTTCTTC.